The present T cell receptor (beta chain) was sequenced within a study of preoperative IRX-2 immunotherapy in early breast cancer. Treatment: preoperative locoregional IRX-2 cytokine immunotherapy. Preoperative locoregional IRX-2 cytokine immunotherapy was tested in the phase Ib source study. V lost 3 bases and J lost 5; bases outside the gene matches: 4. The CDR3 runs to 15 residues. Germline CDR1 is SGHRS and CDR2 is YFSETQ. Only in-frame clones appear in the TCRdb table, and some are missing; sequencing was by immunoSEQ multiplex PCR. Altogether roughly 27,000 clones are present, about 79% being singletons, with the ten largest covering more than 3%.

The TCR comes from a human donor with breast cancer. V gene TRBV5-1 combines with J gene TRBJ2-5; TRBD2 agrees at 13 bases. The sample was collected from a patient treated with IRX-2 immunotherapy. As DNA, the CDR3 is TGCGCCAGCAGCTGGACTAGCGGGAGTAGGGAGACCCAGTACTTC. Amino acid sequence: CASSWTSGSRETQYF.